Listed below are T cell receptor beta chains from one sample, sequenced in a study of T-cell memory formation after mild COVID-19. MiXCR was run by TCRdb on the 5' RACE reads, yielding one entry per CDR3 protein. The repertoire holds 25,000 to 30,000 distinct CDR3 sequences, roughly a sixth seen once, with 1.2% to 1.5% in the top ten. Sequenced sample: PBMCs or a T cell subset sorted from them (not recorded which). The receptors stem from an adult who had mild COVID-19 (a few samples of this study predate the infection). Cell type and time point are not known. CDR3s include the opening cysteine and the closing phenylalanine or tryptophan. Each record gives: clone size, J gene, D gene, V gene, CDR3 protein, CDR3 DNA. A D gene is named only where the DNA matches it firmly. Expanded clones get a size class; other rows say once, few or many, or leave the size out.

many,TRBJ2-3,NA,TRBV19,CASSPGLDFMQYF,TGTGCCAGTAGTCCTGGGCTTGACTTCATGCAGTATTTT
medium-sized,TRBJ2-1,NA,TRBV20-1,CSARDVGARRIF,TGCAGTGCTAGAGATGTGGGGGCCAGGCGAATCTTC
many,TRBJ1-5,TRBD1,TRBV12-3/TRBV12-4,CASRPGTDNQPQHF,TGTGCCAGCAGGCCCGGGACAGACAATCAGCCCCAGCATTTT
few,TRBJ1-1,NA,TRBV19,CASSHYGNTEAFF,TGTGCCAGTAGTCACTATGGGAACACTGAAGCTTTCTTT
NA,TRBJ2-7,TRBD1,TRBV9,CASSTTGTGPEQYF,TGTGCCAGCAGCACAACCGGGACAGGGCCCGAGCAGTACTTC
medium-sized,TRBJ2-1,TRBD2,TRBV5-1,CASSQTSGGYNEQFF,TGCGCCAGCAGCCAGACTAGCGGGGGCTACAATGAGCAGTTCTTC
many,TRBJ1-4,TRBD1,TRBV12-3/TRBV12-4,CASSLRGSGTGWEKLFF,TGTGCCAGCAGTTTAAGGGGCTCCGGGACAGGGTGGGAAAAACTGTTTTTT
many,TRBJ2-1,TRBD2,TRBV6-5,CASRGLAVYNEQFF,TGTGCCAGCAGAGGACTAGCGGTATACAATGAGCAGTTCTTC
many,TRBJ2-7,NA,TRBV12-2,CASRLARFERESSYEQYF,TGTGCAAGTCGCTTAGCGCGGTTCGAGCGGGAAAGCTCCTACGAGCAGTACTTC
many,TRBJ1-4,NA,TRBV6-5,CASSPGRINEKLFF,TGTGCCAGCAGTCCTGGACGGATTAATGAAAAACTGTTTTTT
few,TRBJ1-1,NA,TRBV18,CASSPVGTEAFF,TGTGCCAGCTCACCCGTTGGCACTGAAGCTTTCTTT
many,TRBJ2-1,NA,TRBV7-9,CASSTRAGAQNEQFF,TGTGCCAGCAGCACCAGGGCAGGGGCGCAAAATGAGCAGTTCTTC
once,TRBJ2-7,NA,TRBV5-1,CASRQGYEQYF,TGCGCCAGCAGACAGGGCTACGAGCAGTACTTC
few,TRBJ1-6,NA,TRBV12-3/TRBV12-4,CASSESNSPLHF,TGTGCCAGCAGCGAGTCGAATTCACCCCTCCACTTT
many,TRBJ2-5,TRBD1,TRBV29-1,CSVVPTGETQYF,TGCAGCGTTGTCCCGACAGGGGAGACCCAGTACTTC
many,TRBJ2-5,NA,TRBV4-3,CASSQGQSETQYF,TGCGCCAGCAGCCAAGGCCAATCAGAGACCCAGTACTTC
many,TRBJ1-2,NA,TRBV18,CASSPVDRSYGYTF,TGTGCCAGCTCACCGGTGGACAGAAGCTATGGCTACACCTTC
many,TRBJ1-4,TRBD1,TRBV7-2,CASSFSGTGDVRLFF,TGTGCCAGCAGCTTCTCCGGGACAGGGGACGTCAGACTGTTTTTT
many,TRBJ2-7,NA,TRBV12-3/TRBV12-4,CASSLVGSYEQYF,TGTGCCAGCAGTTTAGTGGGTTCCTACGAGCAGTACTTC
many,TRBJ1-2,TRBD1,TRBV12-3/TRBV12-4,CASSPLGGQLSYGYTF,TGTGCCAGCAGTCCGCTAGGGGGCCAACTAAGCTATGGCTACACCTTC
many,TRBJ1-1,NA,TRBV5-1,CASSTAPWDTEAFF,TGCGCCAGCAGCACCGCCCCCTGGGACACTGAAGCTTTCTTT
many,TRBJ2-1,TRBD2,TRBV7-9,CASSLAGLVQNEQFF,TGTGCCAGCAGCTTAGCGGGACTAGTTCAGAATGAGCAGTTCTTC
many,TRBJ1-4,NA,TRBV5-5,CASSSWIRSGEKLFF,TGTGCCAGCAGCTCATGGATTCGATCGGGTGAAAAACTGTTTTTT
medium-sized,TRBJ2-2,NA,TRBV27,CASSGPRELFF,TGTGCCAGCAGTGGCCCCCGGGAGCTGTTTTTT
many,TRBJ2-3,NA,TRBV7-6,CASSPGPESTDTQYF,TGTGCCAGCAGCCCGGGACCAGAGAGCACAGATACGCAGTATTTT
many,TRBJ1-5,NA,TRBV20-1,CSARGQYSNQPQHF,TGCAGTGCTAGAGGCCAGTATAGCAATCAGCCCCAGCATTTT
NA,TRBJ1-1,NA,TRBV19,CASSIWGKLIQDEAFF,TGTGCCAGTAGTATCTGGGGGAAACTCATTCAAGATGAAGCTTTCTTT